These 17 T cell receptor beta chains were sequenced from one sample in a study of immune heterogeneity within non-small cell lung tumors. The template for each sample was roughly 600 ng of genomic DNA, which had been extracted from bulk tumor tissue. Primary tumors were biopsied several times each, far apart, intraoperatively. Patients went through curative surgery, and their non-small cell lung cancer was untreated and newly diagnosed. CDR3 of TCR beta was amplified by multiplex PCR that used 32 V and 13 J primers. TCRdb processed the multiplex PCR reads anew with MiXCR; each CDR3 protein has one entry. This sample carries over 9,500 distinct CDR3 sequences, roughly a fifth of them seen once, and the ten largest clones take 4.5% to 5.5%. Sequenced material: lung tumor tissue. Source of these receptors: a man in his 60s with non-small cell lung cancer.

The V gene is TRBV12-5, the J gene TRBJ2-5; possible D gene TRBD2, 6 bases. V was cut by 1 base and J by 8 bases, with 11 bases left in between. CDR3 length: 13 amino acids. Looked up from germline, CDR1 is LGHNT and CDR2 is FRNRAP. Here the CDR3 reads CASGLGDSSTQYF. The CDR3 DNA is TGTGCTAGTGGTTTGGGGGACTCCTCCACCCAGTACTTC.

This clonotype was counted only a few times. CDR3 in DNA: TGTGCCAGCAGGCCCGGGACAGGGTTGGTCACCTTC. Protein sequence: CASRPGTGLVTF. This chain links TRBV3-1 with TRBJ1-2, with TRBD1 matching over 9 bases. This CDR3 region has 12 residues. Germline values: CDR1 LGHDT, CDR2 YNNKEL (reference sequence). V lost 6 bases to trimming and J lost 13 bases; unmatched junction nucleotides: 9.

This clonotype has ten or more counts. The chain is built from TRBV6-2 or TRBV6-3 and TRBJ2-2; 7 bases fit TRBD2. This CDR3 region has 15 residues. V was pared by 7 bases and J by 6 bases, with 11 bases of the junction left unmatched. Germline CDR1 reads MNHEY; CDR2 reads SVGEGT. The CDR3: CASTSLRGGAGELFF. CDR3 DNA sequence: TGTGCCAGCACCTCCCTCCGGGGAGGGGCCGGGGAGCTGTTTTTT.

This clonotype rates as medium-sized. J is TRBJ1-5 and V is TRBV6-1; D gene uncertain. The CDR3 sequence is 16 residues long. The germline gives CDR1 MNHNS, CDR2 SASEGT. V shed 2 bases and J shed 1 base, with 12 bases lying between them. For the CDR3, the DNA is TGTGCCAGCAGTGAAAAGGCTAGGGCCAGCAATCAGCCCCAGCATTTT. Protein: CASSEKARASNQPQHF.

In its sample, this clonotype was seen many times. This chain links TRBV7-2 with TRBJ2-7; D is unclear. The CDR3 consists of 14 residues. CDR1 is SGHTA and CDR2 is FQGNSA in the germline V gene. V lost 1 base and J lost 2, with 9 bases in between. The CDR3 sequence is CASSLGSFPYEQYF. The CDR3 DNA reads as TGTGCCAGCAGCTTAGGATCATTTCCCTACGAGCAGTACTTC.

The CDR3 sequence is CASSPRALQETQYF. The CDR3, as DNA: TGTGCCAGCAGCCCTAGGGCTCTTCAGGAGACCCAGTACTTC. This sequence joins TRBV7-2 and TRBJ2-5; D unclear. Trimming removed 5 bases at V and 5 bases at J, with 15 bases between. CDR1 SGHTA and CDR2 FQGNSA come from the germline V gene. The CDR3 is 14 residues long.

This clonotype was seen many times. The J gene is TRBJ1-6, the V gene TRBV11-2; D gene uncertain. The length of the CDR3 is 14 residues. CDR1 is SGHAT and CDR2 is FQNNGV in the germline V gene. The V gene lost 5 bases and the J gene lost 7 bases, with 12 bases spanning the gap. CDR3 DNA sequence: TGTGCCAGCAGCCCGTCGGGCAGAAATTCACCCCTCCACTTT. It is translated as CASSPSGRNSPLHF.

This clonotype was detected a few times. The gene calls are TRBV5-6 and TRBJ2-7, with no clear D. Germline-derived CDR1 and CDR2 are SGHDT and YYEEEE. The V end was cut by 1 base, the J end by 5 bases, with 16 bases between. The CDR3 runs to 15 residues. The CDR3 is CASSLIGSNGDEQYF. The CDR3 DNA reads TGTGCCAGCAGCTTGATAGGGTCAAATGGCGACGAGCAGTACTTC.

This clonotype is medium-sized. The rearrangement joins TRBV12-3 or TRBV12-4 to TRBJ1-4, with 7 bases that match TRBD1. This CDR3 comprises 16 residues. V lost 5 bases and J lost 8; bases outside the gene matches: 14. DNA for the CDR3: TGTGCCAGCAGTCCCGGACAGGCCTCATTGGGCGAAAAACTGTTTTTT. Translation: CASSPGQASLGEKLFF.

Concerning this clonotype: This clone may be a read error of a much larger clone one base away. The rearrangement joins TRBV27 to TRBJ2-2; 8 bases are a match to TRBD1. This CDR3 is built from 14 residues. Germline V CDR1 and CDR2: MNHEY, SMNVEV (reference sequence). The trim removed 10 bases at V and 6 bases at J, leaving 10 bases unmatched. Here the CDR3 DNA reads TGTGCCATCATCCCCGAACAGGGGGCCGGGGAGCTGTTTTTT. Amino acid sequence: CAIIPEQGAGELFF.

In its sample, this clonotype ranks as medium-sized (0.01 to 0.1%). The chain links TRBV27 to TRBJ1-1; D is unresolved. The CDR3 spans 14 residues. In germline, CDR1 is MNHEY, CDR2 SMNVEV (reference sequence). V lost 6 bases to trimming and J lost 5 bases, with 16 bases between them. The CDR3 loop reads CASRPPADGTEAFF. The CDR3 DNA reads TGTGCCAGCAGACCCCCCGCGGACGGAACTGAAGCTTTCTTT.

V usage is TRBV3-1 and J usage is TRBJ2-1; 11 bases line up with TRBD2. Germline CDR1 is LGHDT and CDR2 is YNNKEL (reference sequence). J was trimmed by 8 bases and V by 3 bases; bases with no gene match: 12. The length of the CDR3 is 17 residues. In DNA form, the CDR3 reads TGTGCCAGCAGCCATGCTATAGCGGGAGGGCCGAGAGATGAGCAGTTCTTC. This translates into CASSHAIAGGPRDEQFF.

This clonotype is termed medium-sized. The chain has TRBV5-1 and TRBJ2-3; TRBD2 might be the D (5 bases). Germline assignment: CDR1 SGHRS and CDR2 YFSETQ. Trimming removed 0 bases at V and 6 bases at J, with 8 bases between. The CDR3 runs 13 residues. Here the CDR3 DNA reads TGCGCCAGCAGCTTGGATGGGAGCGATACGCAGTATTTT. This encodes CASSLDGSDTQYF.

In this sample, this clonotype turned up many times. The V call is TRBV14, the J call TRBJ2-7, with D unresolved. V was clipped by 1 base and J by 9 bases, with 10 bases between them. Germline CDR1 is SGHDN and CDR2 is FVKESK. The CDR3 contains 12 residues. CDR3 sequence reads: CASSQAGYAQYF. CDR3 DNA sequence: TGTGCCAGCAGCCAAGCCGGGTATGCGCAGTACTTC.

This clonotype appeared many times. This chain links TRBV30 with TRBJ1-4; D remains ambiguous. Between the trimmed V and J ends, which lost 2 bases and 8 bases, there was a span of 18 bases. Per the germline V gene, CDR1 is GTSNPN and CDR2 is SVGIG (reference sequence). The CDR3 has 15 amino acids. The CDR3 nucleotides are TGTGCCTGGAGTCCCTCTGAGGAGGGTTGGGAAAAACTGTTTTTT. Its protein is CAWSPSEEGWEKLFF.

About this clonotype: It may be a read error: a sequence one base away is much more abundant. The chain carries TRBV2 and TRBJ1-5; 7 nucleotides align to TRBD1. CDR1 is SNHLY and CDR2 is FYNNEI in the germline V gene. The CDR3 is made up of 13 amino acids. The CDR3 reads CASSLTAGQPKHF. DNA for the CDR3: TGTGCCAGCAGTCTTACGGCGGGACAGCCCAAGCATTTT.

This clonotype is classed as medium-sized (0.01 to 0.1%). The gene calls are TRBV30 and TRBJ2-3, with TRBD2 matching over 12 bases. The CDR3 spans 15 residues. After removal of 2 bases from V and 4 bases from J, the junction contained 4 bases not matched to a gene. Germline loops: CDR1 GTSNPN, CDR2 SVGIG (reference sequence). The CDR3 coding sequence is TGTGCCTGGAGTTTGACTAGCGGGAGCCCAGATACGCAGTATTTT. This codes for CAWSLTSGSPDTQYF.